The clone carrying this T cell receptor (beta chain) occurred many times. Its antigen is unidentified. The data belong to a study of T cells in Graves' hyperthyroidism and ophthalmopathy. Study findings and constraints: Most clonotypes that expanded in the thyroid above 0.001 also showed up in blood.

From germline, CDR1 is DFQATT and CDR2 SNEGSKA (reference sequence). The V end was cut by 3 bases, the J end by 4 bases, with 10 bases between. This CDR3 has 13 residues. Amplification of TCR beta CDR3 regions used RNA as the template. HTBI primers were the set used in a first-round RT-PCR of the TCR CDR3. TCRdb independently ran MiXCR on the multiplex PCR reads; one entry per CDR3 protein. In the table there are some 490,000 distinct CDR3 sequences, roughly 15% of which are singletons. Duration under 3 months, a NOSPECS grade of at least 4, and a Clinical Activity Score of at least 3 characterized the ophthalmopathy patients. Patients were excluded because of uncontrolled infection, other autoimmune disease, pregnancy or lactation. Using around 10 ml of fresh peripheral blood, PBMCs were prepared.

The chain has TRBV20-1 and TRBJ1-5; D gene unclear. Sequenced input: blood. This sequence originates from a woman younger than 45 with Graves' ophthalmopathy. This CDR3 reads CSASKEVNQPQHF. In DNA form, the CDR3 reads TGCAGTGCTAGTAAAGAAGTTAATCAGCCCCAGCATTTT.